This T cell receptor beta chain was retrieved from a study of Tregs in tolerant kidney transplant recipients. Whole-study results and caveats: Nucleotide sequences could not be compared across some patients' samples due to primer changes. Few patients were studied, so findings need validation in larger groups. Biological reproducibility was not directly addressed, but technical replication error appeared minimal. Activated donor B cell expansion appeared to reveal the most relevant donor-specific TCRbeta repertoire.

Turning to this clone: Its antigen is undetermined.

Mixed chimerism was transient after nonmyeloablative marrow transplants from related graft donors. J was trimmed by 10 bases and V by 5 bases; bases with no gene match: 5. Per germline, CDR1 SEHNR and CDR2 FQNEAQ (reference sequence). The CDR3 spans 12 residues. Repertoires were generated with immunoSEQ multiplex PCR, while TCRdb's copy carries only in-frame clones and drops some. Of tens of thousands of clones detected, 93% appear once; the ten largest clones hold roughly 1.7%. The material was CD4+ T cells from blood (PBMCs), obtained 12 months after the transplant. V usage is TRBV7-9 and J usage is TRBJ1-2, with 9 bases that match TRBD1. This clonotype was obtained from a human patient who received a combined kidney and bone marrow transplant. Some of the T cells may derive from the graft donor. CDR3 loop: CASSPGQGIYTF. The CDR3 DNA reads TGTGCCAGCAGCCCGGGACAGGGAATCTACACCTTC.